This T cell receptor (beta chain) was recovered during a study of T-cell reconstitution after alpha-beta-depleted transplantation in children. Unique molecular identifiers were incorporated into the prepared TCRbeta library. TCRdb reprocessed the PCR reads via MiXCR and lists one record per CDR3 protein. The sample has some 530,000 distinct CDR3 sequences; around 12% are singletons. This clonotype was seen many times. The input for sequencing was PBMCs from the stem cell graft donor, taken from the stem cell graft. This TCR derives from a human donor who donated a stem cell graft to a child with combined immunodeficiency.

The CDR3: CASSLEGGSQPQHF. DNA for the CDR3: TGTGCCAGCAGCTTAGAGGGAGGAAGTCAGCCCCAGCATTTT. The rearrangement links TRBV7-8 to TRBJ1-5; D remains ambiguous. The CDR3 is 14 residues long. Trimming pared 1 base from V and 6 bases from J, leaving 10 bases between. Germline V CDR1 and CDR2: SGHVS, FQNEAQ.